The 15 T cell receptor beta chains below were found in one sample sequenced in a study of shared clonotypes between healthy human individuals. Only in-frame clones appear in the TCRdb table, and some are missing; sequencing was by immunoSEQ multiplex PCR. This table has some 510,000 clones, 79% appearing once. Sequenced sample: PBMCs. Receptors were obtained from a woman between 35 and 50 years old in good health. Some clones in this sample may be carry-over from other donors' samples.

The sample holds one count of this clone. The V gene is TRBV11-2, the J gene TRBJ1-2, with 8 bases identical to TRBD1. V lost 5 bases to trimming and J lost 4 bases; unmatched junction nucleotides: 9. This CDR3 is built from 15 residues. Germline CDR1 SGHAT, CDR2 FQNNGV. The CDR3 sequence: CASSPSRTGIYGYTF. The CDR3 nucleotides read TGTGCCAGCAGCCCCTCTAGGACAGGGATCTATGGCTACACCTTC.

This chain joins TRBV11-2 and TRBJ2-2; D may be TRBD2 (6 bases). The CDR3 is 16 residues long. The V end lost 1 base, the J end lost 3 bases, and 12 bases lay between the germline ends. Germline-derived CDR1 and CDR2 are SGHAT and FQNNGV. CDR3 region: CASSLVQGGDTGELFF. The DNA for the CDR3 is TGTGCCAGCAGCTTAGTGCAGGGAGGCGACACCGGGGAGCTGTTTTTT.

This clone was counted once. The chain is built from TRBV28 and TRBJ2-3; 7 bases map to TRBD2. CDR3 length: 13 amino acids. Per germline, CDR1 MDHEN and CDR2 SYDVKM. This chain's CDR3 is CGAAGDDTDTQYF. The DNA for the CDR3 is TGTGGAGCGGCGGGAGATGACACAGATACGCAGTATTTT.

The V call is TRBV10-3, the J call TRBJ2-7, with 9 bases that match TRBD1. The CDR3 length is 13 residues. Germline V gene sequence: CDR1 ENHRY, CDR2 SYGVKD. Germline trimming cut 6 bases from V and 4 bases from J; bases unmatched to any gene: 4. CDR3 nucleotides: TGTGCCATCAGGGGACAGGGTGGGTACGAGCAGTACTTC. Translation gives CAIRGQGGYEQYF.

This rearrangement joins TRBV4-2 to TRBJ2-3; D might be TRBD1 or TRBD2, each matching 6 bases. The V and J ends lost 1 base and 2 bases respectively, with 19 bases between them. The CDR3 runs 18 residues. In germline, CDR1 is LGHNA, CDR2 YNFKEQ. The CDR3 DNA follows: TGTGCCAGCAGCCAAGGATTGGGCGCGGGACACCACACAGATACGCAGTATTTT. It yields the protein CASSQGLGAGHHTDTQYF.

CDR3 coding DNA: TGCGCCAGCAGCCGGACTAGCGGGAGCTACGAGCAGTACTTC. Translation: CASSRTSGSYEQYF. The chain couples TRBV4-1 to TRBJ2-7; 13 positions match TRBD2. Per the germline V gene, CDR1 is MGHRA and CDR2 is YSYEKL. The J segment lost 3 bases and the V segment lost 4 bases, leaving 0 bases of the junction unmatched. This CDR3 is built from 14 residues.

This chain uses TRBV7-9 with TRBJ2-5; TRBD1 is a possible D gene (7 bases). This CDR3 has 14 amino acids. Trimming left V 6 bases short and J 3 bases short, with 14 bases between. Germline CDR1 SEHNR, CDR2 FQNEAQ (reference sequence). CDR3 nucleotide sequence: TGTGCCAGCAGTCTCAGGGGGGTAGAAGAGACCCAGTACTTC. It encodes CASSLRGVEETQYF.

Details on this clone: At one boundary the junction diverges from the germline segment, which might be a read error. This chain links TRBV7-7 with TRBJ2-1; D not resolved. The V gene's germline CDR1 is SSHAT and CDR2 FNYEAQ (reference sequence). The CDR3 runs to 13 residues. CDR3 loop: CASSLSNYNEQFF. CDR3 in DNA: TGTGCTAGCAGCTTAAGCAACTACAATGAGCAGTTCTTC.

This clone was detected a few times. This rearrangement joins TRBV19 to TRBJ1-1; D is possibly TRBD1 (6 bases). The CDR3 loop spans 14 amino acids. The germline V gene encodes CDR1 LNHDA and CDR2 SQIVND (reference sequence). The germline V and J ends were trimmed by 2 bases and 3 bases, with 10 bases remaining between them. The CDR3 DNA reads TGTGCCAGTAGTATAAACGGGGGGCACACTGAAGCTTTCTTT. Translation: CASSINGGHTEAFF.

This chain joins TRBV4-1 and TRBJ2-7; 7 positions match TRBD1. The V and J ends lost 0 bases and 3 bases, in that order; junction bases with no gene match: 8. Germline CDR1 reads MGHRA; CDR2 reads YSYEKL. CDR3 size: 16 residues. The CDR3 loop reads CASSQDRGQRIYEQYF. CDR3 bases: TGCGCCAGCAGCCAAGATAGGGGGCAGAGAATCTACGAGCAGTACTTC.

The gene calls are TRBV5-1 and TRBJ2-7; TRBD1 agrees at 7 bases. The CDR3 is made up of 15 amino acids. V shed 2 bases, J shed 6 bases, and the junction held 11 bases outside the gene matches. Germline CDR1 is SGHRS and CDR2 is YFSETQ. The CDR3, as DNA: TGCGCCAGCAGCTTTACAGGGGCCCACTTTTCCGAGCAGTACTTC. It translates to CASSFTGAHFSEQYF. Drawing the rest from reference TRBV5-1 and TRBJ2-7, the complete variable domain is KAGVTQTPRYLIKTRGQQVTLSCSPISGHRSVSWYQQTPGQGLQFLFEYFSETQRNKGNFPGRFSGRQFSNSRSEMNVSTLELGDSALYLCASSFTGAHFSEQYFGPGTRLTVT.

The chain has TRBV6-5 and TRBJ1-6; D is possibly TRBD1 (5 bases). The CDR3 totals 15 residues. CDR1 is MNHEY, CDR2 SVGAGI, per germline. Trimming removed 0 bases at V and 5 bases at J, with 8 bases between. The CDR3 here is CASSYSGGDNSPLHF. CDR3 DNA sequence: TGTGCCAGCAGTTACTCGGGGGGTGATAATTCACCCCTCCACTTT.

The chain links TRBV19 to TRBJ2-2; D may be TRBD2 (6 bases). The CDR3 is 15 residues long. Germline CDR1 and CDR2: LNHDA and SQIVND (reference sequence). The V and J ends lost 7 bases and 5 bases respectively, with 17 bases between them. The CDR3 spells CASTPGVPWTGELFF. CDR3 DNA sequence: TGTGCCAGTACCCCGGGGGTCCCGTGGACCGGGGAGCTGTTTTTT. Complete variable domain (other parts from reference TRBV19 and TRBJ2-2): DGGITQSPKYLFRKEGQNVTLSCEQNLNHDAMYWYRQDPGQGLRLIYYSQIVNDFQKGDIAEGYSVSREKKESFPLTVTSAQKNPTAFYLCASTPGVPWTGELFFGEGSRLTVL.

This rearrangement joins TRBV7-2 to TRBJ2-3; tentative D call: TRBD2 (7 bases). V was trimmed by 3 bases and J by 5 bases, leaving 15 bases between them. CDR3 length equals 15 residues. Germline CDR1 and CDR2: SGHTA and FQGNSA. CDR3 sequence: CASSLGAGAGDTQYF. In DNA, the CDR3 is TGTGCCAGCAGCTTGGGGGCGGGAGCCGGAGATACGCAGTATTTT.

The chain's CDR3 is CASSSGIYEQYF. The CDR3 DNA reads TGTGCCAGCAGTTCCGGAATCTACGAGCAGTACTTC. The chain is built from TRBV28 and TRBJ2-7; D uncertain. Trimming took off 4 bases at V and 3 bases at J, with 7 bases between the two ends. Germline-derived CDR1 and CDR2 are MDHEN and SYDVKM. The CDR3 totals 12 residues.